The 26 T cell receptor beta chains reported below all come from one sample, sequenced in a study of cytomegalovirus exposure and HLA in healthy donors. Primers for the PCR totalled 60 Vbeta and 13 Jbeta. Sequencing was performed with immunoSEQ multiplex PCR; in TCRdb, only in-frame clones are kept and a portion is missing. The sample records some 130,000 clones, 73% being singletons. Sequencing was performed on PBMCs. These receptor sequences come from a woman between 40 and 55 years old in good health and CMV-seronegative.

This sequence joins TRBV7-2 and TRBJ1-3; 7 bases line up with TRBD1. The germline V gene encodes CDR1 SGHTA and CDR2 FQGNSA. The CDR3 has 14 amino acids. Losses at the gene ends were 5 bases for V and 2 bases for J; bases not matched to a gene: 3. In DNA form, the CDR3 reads TGTGCCAGCAGCCCCGACAGGGCTGGAAACACCATATATTTT. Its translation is CASSPDRAGNTIYF.

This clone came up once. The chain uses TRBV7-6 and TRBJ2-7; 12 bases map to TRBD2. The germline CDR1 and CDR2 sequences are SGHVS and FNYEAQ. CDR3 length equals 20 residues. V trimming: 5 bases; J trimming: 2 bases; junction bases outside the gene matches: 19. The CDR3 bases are TGTGCCAGCAGCCCACTTTGGGCGGGAACTACTAGCGGGGGGACCTACGAGCAGTACTTC. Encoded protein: CASSPLWAGTTSGGTYEQYF. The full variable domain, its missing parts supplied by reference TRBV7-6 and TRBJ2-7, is GAGVSQSPRYKVTKRGQDVALRCDPISGHVSLYWYRQALGQGPEFLTYFNYEAQQDKSGLPNDRFSAERPEGSISTLTIQRTEQRDSAMYRCASSPLWAGTTSGGTYEQYFGPGTRLTVT.

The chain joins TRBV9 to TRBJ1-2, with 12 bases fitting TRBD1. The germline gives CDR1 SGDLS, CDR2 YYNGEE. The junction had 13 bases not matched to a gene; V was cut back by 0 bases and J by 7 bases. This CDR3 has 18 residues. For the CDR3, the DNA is TGTGCCAGCAGCGTAGGAGGGGGGACAGGGGGCTCTTTTCCTGGCTACACCTTC. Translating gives CASSVGGGTGGSFPGYTF.

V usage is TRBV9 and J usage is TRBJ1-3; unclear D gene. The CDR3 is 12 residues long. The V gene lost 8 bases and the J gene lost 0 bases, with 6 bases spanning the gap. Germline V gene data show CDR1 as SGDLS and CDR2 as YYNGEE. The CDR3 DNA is TGTGCCAGGGAGCGCTCTGGAAACACCATATATTTT. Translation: CARERSGNTIYF.

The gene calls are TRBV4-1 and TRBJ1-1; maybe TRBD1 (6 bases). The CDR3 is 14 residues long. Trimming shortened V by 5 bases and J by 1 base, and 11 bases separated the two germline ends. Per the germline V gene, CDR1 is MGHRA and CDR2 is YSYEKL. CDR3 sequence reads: CASSFGQPNTEAFF. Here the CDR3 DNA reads TGCGCCAGCAGCTTTGGACAGCCGAACACTGAAGCTTTCTTT.

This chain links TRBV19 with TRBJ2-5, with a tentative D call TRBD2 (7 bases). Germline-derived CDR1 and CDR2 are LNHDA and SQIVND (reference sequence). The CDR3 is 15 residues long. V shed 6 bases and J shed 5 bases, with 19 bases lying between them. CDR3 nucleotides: TGTGCCAGTAGCCCCCATCGGGGGGCGGGGGAGACCCAGTACTTC. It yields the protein CASSPHRGAGETQYF.

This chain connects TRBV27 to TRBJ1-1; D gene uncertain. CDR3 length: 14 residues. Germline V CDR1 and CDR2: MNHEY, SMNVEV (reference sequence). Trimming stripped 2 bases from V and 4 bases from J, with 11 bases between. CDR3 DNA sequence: TGTGCCAGCAGTTTAGAGGGCCCGACCACTGAAGCTTTCTTT. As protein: CASSLEGPTTEAFF.

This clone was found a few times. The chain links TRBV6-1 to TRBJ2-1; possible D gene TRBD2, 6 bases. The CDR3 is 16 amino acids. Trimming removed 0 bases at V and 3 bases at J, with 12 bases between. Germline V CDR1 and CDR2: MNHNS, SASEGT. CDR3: CASSEAAEGLYNEQFF. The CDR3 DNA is TGTGCCAGCAGTGAAGCAGCGGAGGGTCTCTACAATGAGCAGTTCTTC.

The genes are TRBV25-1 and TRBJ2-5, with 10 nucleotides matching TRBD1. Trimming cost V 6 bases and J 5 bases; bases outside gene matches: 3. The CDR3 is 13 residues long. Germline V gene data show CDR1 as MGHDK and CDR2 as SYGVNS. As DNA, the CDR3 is TGTGCCAGCAGCCGACAGGGGGCCGAGACCCAGTACTTC. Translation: CASSRQGAETQYF. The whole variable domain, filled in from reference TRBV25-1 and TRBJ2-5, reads EADIYQTPRYLVIGTGKKITLECSQTMGHDKMYWYQQDPGMELHLIHYSYGVNSTEKGDLSSESTVSRIRTEHFPLTLESARPSHTSQYLCASSRQGAETQYFGPGTRLLVL.

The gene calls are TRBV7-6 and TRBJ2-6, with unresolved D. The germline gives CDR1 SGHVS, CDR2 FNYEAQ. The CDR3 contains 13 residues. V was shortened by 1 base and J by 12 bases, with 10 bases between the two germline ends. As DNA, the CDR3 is TGTGCCAGCAGCTTAGATCCTGGCCTCGTCCTGACTTTC. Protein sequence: CASSLDPGLVLTF.

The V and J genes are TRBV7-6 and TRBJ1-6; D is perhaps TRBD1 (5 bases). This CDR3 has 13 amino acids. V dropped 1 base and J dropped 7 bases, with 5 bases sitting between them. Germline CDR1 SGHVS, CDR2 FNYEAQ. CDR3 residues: CASSLGQNSPLHF. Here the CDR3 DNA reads TGTGCCAGCAGCTTAGGACAGAATTCACCCCTCCACTTT.

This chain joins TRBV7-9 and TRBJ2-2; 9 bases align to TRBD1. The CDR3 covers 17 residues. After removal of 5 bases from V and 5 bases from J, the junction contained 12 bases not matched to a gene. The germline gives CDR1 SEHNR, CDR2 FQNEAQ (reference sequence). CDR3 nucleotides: TGTGCCAGCAGCCCCCGGTCCCCGGACAGGGGAACCGGGGAGCTGTTTTTT. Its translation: CASSPRSPDRGTGELFF. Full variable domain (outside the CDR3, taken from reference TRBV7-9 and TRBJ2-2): DTGVSQNPRHKITKRGQNVTFRCDPISEHNRLYWYRQTLGQGPEFLTYFQNEAQLEKSRLLSDRFSAERPKGSFSTLEIQRTEQGDSAMYLCASSPRSPDRGTGELFFGEGSRLTVL.

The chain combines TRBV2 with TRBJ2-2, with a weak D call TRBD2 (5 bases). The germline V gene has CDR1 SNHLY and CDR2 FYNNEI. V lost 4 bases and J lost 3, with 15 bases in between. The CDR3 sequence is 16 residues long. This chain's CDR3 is CASSVDYRGDTGELFF. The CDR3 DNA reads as TGTGCCAGCAGTGTCGACTACCGGGGTGACACCGGGGAGCTGTTTTTT. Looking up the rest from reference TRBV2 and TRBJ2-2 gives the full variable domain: EPEVTQTPSHQVTQMGQEVILRCVPISNHLYFYWYRQILGQKVEFLVSFYNNEISEKSEIFDDQFSVERPDGSNFTLKIRSTKLEDSAMYFCASSVDYRGDTGELFFGEGSRLTVL.

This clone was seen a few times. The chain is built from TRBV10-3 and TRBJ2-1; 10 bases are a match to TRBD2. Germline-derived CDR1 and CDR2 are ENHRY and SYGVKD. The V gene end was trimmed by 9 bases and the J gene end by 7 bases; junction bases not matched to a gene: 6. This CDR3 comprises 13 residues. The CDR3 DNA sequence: TGTGCCATAGCGGGGGGGTCCGGGAATGAGCAGTTCTTC. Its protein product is CAIAGGSGNEQFF.

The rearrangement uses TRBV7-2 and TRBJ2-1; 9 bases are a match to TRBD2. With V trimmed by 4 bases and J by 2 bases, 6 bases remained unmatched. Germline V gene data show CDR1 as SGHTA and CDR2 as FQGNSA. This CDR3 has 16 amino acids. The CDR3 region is CASSSHAGGAYNEQFF. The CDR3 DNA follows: TGTGCCAGCAGCTCACATGCGGGGGGGGCCTACAATGAGCAGTTCTTC.

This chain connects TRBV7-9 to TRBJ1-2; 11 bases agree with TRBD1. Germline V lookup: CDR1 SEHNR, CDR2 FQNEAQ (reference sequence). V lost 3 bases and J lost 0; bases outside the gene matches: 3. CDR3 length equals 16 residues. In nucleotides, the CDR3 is TGTGCCAGCAGCTTTACGGGACAGGGGGCTAACTATGGCTACACCTTC. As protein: CASSFTGQGANYGYTF.

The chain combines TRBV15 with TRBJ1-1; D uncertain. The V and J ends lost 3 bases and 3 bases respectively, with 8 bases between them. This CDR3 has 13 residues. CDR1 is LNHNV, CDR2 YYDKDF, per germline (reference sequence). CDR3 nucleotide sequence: TGTGCCACCAGCAGCCGAACAGACACTGAAGCTTTCTTT. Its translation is CATSSRTDTEAFF.

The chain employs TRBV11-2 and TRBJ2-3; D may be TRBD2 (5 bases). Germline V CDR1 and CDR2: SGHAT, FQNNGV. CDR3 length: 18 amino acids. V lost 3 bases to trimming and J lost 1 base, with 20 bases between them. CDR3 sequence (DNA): TGTGCCAGCAGCTTGGAGGAACTAGTTTGGGGTGGCACAGATACGCAGTATTTT. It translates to CASSLEELVWGGTDTQYF.

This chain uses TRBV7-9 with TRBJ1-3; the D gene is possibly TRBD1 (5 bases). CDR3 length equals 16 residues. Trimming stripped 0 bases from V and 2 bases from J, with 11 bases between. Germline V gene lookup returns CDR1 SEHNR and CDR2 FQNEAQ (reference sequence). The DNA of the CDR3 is TGTGCCAGCAGCTTAGCGGGAGGGGTGACTGGAAACACCATATATTTT. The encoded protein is CASSLAGGVTGNTIYF.

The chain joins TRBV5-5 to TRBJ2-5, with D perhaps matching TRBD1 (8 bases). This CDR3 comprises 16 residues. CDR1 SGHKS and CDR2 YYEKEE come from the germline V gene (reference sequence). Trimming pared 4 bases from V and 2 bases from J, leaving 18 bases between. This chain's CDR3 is CASSLEQGGEQETQYF. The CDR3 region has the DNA TGTGCCAGCAGCCTAGAACAGGGGGGGGAGCAAGAGACCCAGTACTTC.

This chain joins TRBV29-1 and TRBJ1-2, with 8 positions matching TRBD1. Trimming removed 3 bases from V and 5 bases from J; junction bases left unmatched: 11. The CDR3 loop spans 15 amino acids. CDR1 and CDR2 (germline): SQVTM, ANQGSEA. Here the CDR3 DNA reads TGCAGCGTTGATGGATGGGGACAGGTTAATTATGGCTACACCTTC. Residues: CSVDGWGQVNYGYTF.

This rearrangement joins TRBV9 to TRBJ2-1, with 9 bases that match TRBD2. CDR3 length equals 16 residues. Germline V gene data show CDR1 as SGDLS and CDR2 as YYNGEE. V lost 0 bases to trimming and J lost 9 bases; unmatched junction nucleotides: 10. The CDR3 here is CASSVALAGGQVEQFF. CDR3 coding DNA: TGTGCCAGCAGCGTAGCTCTGGCGGGGGGGCAGGTTGAGCAGTTCTTC.

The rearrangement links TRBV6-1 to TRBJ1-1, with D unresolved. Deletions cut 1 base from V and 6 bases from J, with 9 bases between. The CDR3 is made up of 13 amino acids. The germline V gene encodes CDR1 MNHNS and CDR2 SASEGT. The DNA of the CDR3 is TGTGCCAGCAGTGAAGGGTATTCGGCTGAAGCTTTCTTT. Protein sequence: CASSEGYSAEAFF.

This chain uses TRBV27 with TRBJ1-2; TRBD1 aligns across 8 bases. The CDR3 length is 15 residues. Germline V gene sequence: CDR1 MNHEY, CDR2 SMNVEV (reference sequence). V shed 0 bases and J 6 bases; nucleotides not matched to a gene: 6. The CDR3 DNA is TGTGCCAGCAGTTTATCTGGACAGGGAAGTAATGGCTACACCTTC. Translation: CASSLSGQGSNGYTF.

As DNA, the CDR3 is TGCAGTGCTAGAGGGGAGAATGAGCAGTTCTTC. This gives the protein CSARGENEQFF. J is TRBJ2-1 and V is TRBV20-1; possibly TRBD2 for D (5 bases). The CDR3 is 11 residues long. CDR1 is DFQATT and CDR2 is SNEGSKA in the germline V gene (reference sequence). Trimming cost V 1 base and J 7 bases, with 5 bases left between them.

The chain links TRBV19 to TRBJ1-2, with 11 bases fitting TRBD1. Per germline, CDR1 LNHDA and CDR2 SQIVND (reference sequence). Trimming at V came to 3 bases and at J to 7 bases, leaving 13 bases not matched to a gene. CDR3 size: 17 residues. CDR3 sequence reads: CASSIQAGQGAVGGYTF. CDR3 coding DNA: TGTGCCAGTAGTATTCAAGCTGGACAGGGGGCGGTCGGTGGCTACACCTTC.